Sequencing of this TCR beta chain was carried out in a study of molecular identifiers for immune sequencing clone quantification. Bulk libraries came from a prior protocol with listed TCR primers. TCRdb re-called the PCR reads through MiXCR, storing one row per CDR3 protein. The sample consists of approximately 670,000 distinct CDR3 sequences, about 20% of them appearing once. This CDR3 is built from 16 residues. Germline V gene sequence: CDR1 MGHRA, CDR2 YSYEKL. V dropped 1 base and J dropped 2 bases, with 11 bases sitting between them. This clonotype was seen more than once but under ten times. This chain links TRBV4-1 with TRBJ2-2; unclear D gene. This TCR was sampled from a human donor in good health. Some libraries in this study had Jurkat cell RNA spiked in. The source material was naive CD8+ T cells from blood, with Jurkat cell RNA spiked in. The sample's subset: FACS-sorted CD8+CD4-CCR7+CD45RA+ naive T cells. Here the CDR3 reads CASSQAGITNTGELFF. The CDR3 DNA reads TGCGCCAGCAGCCAAGCAGGAATTACTAACACCGGGGAGCTGTTTTTT.